Sequencing of this T cell receptor (beta chain) was carried out in a study of blood T cell repertoires in COVID-19. Method: immunoSEQ multiplex PCR; TCRdb's copy keeps in-frame clones and lacks some. The sample has 200,000 or so clones, 86% seen once. The germline CDR1 and CDR2 sequences are ENHRY and SYGVKD. Trimming pared 3 bases from V and 4 bases from J, leaving 13 bases between. The CDR3 is made up of 15 amino acids. The chain combines TRBV10-3 with TRBJ1-5; D unclear. The TCR originated in a woman in her thirties or forties with acute COVID-19. The sample taken for sequencing was PBMCs or T cells enriched from blood (not recorded which). CDR3 sequence reads: CAISEGSGGNQPQHF. CDR3 coding DNA: TGTGCCATCAGTGAAGGGAGTGGCGGTAATCAGCCCCAGCATTTT.